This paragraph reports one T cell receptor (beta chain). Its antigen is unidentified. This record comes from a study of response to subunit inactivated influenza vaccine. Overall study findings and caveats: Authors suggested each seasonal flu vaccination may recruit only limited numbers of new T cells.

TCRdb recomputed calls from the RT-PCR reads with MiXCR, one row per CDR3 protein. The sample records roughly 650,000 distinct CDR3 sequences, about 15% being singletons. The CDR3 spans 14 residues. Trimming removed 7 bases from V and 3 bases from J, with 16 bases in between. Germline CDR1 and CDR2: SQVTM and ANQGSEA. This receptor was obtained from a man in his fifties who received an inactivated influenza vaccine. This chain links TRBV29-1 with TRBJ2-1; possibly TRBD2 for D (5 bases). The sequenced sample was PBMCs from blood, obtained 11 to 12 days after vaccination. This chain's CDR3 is CSAGREVFYNEQFF. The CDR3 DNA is TGCAGCGCTGGCCGGGAAGTCTTCTACAATGAGCAGTTCTTC.